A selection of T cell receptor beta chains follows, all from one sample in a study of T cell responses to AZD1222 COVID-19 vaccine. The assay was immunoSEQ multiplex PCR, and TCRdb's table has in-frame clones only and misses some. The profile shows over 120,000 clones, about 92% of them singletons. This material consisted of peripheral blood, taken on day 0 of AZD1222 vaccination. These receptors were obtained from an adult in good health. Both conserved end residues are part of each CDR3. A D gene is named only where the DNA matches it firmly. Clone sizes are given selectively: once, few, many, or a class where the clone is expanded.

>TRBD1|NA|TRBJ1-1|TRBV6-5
CASSYSRTGGNTEAFF
TGTGCCAGCAGTTACTCCCGGACAGGGGGGAACACTGAAGCTTTCTTT
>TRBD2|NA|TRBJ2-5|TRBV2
CASSDPGSGRDYPDGETQYF
TGTGCCAGCAGTGACCCCGGGTCGGGTCGGGACTACCCCGATGGGGAGACCCAGTACTTC
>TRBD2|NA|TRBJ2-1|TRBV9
CASSVGASTGRGVYNEQFF
TGTGCCAGCAGCGTAGGGGCCTCTACGGGGCGGGGGGTCTACAATGAGCAGTTCTTC
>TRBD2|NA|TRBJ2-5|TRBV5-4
CASSLEAGGRETQYF
TGTGCCAGCAGCTTGGAAGCGGGGGGGCGGGAGACCCAGTACTTC
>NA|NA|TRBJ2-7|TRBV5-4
CASSRGSSYEQYF
TGTGCCAGCAGCAGGGGGAGCTCCTACGAGCAGTACTTC
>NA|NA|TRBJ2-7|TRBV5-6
CASSPSGTVRYEQYF
TGTGCCAGCAGCCCCTCCGGGACTGTGAGGTACGAGCAGTACTTC
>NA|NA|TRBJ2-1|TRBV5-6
CASSLPGGGALFGNEQFF
TGTGCCAGCAGCTTGCCCGGAGGAGGCGCCCTTTTCGGAAATGAGCAGTTCTTC
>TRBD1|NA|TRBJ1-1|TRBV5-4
CASSSDRGDTEAFF
TGTGCCAGCAGCTCGGACAGGGGTGATACTGAAGCTTTCTTT
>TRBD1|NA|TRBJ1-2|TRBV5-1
CASSPTGGIEDYGYTF
TGCGCCAGCAGCCCGACAGGGGGCATCGAAGATTATGGCTACACCTTC
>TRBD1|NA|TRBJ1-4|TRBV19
CASSIDRVDEKLFF
TGTGCCAGTAGTATCGACAGGGTTGATGAAAAACTGTTTTTT
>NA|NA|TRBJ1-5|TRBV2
CASTLRGTGGNQPQHF
TGTGCCAGCACCTTACGGGGAACCGGTGGCAATCAGCCCCAGCATTTT
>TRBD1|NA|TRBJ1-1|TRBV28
CASEGQGAGYTEAFF
TGTGCCAGCGAGGGACAGGGGGCAGGGTACACTGAAGCTTTCTTT
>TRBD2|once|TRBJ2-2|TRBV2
CASSERLAGITGELFF
TGTGCCAGCAGTGAGAGGCTAGCGGGGATCACCGGGGAGCTGTTTTTT
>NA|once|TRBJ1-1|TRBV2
CASSPPPNTEAFF
TGTGCCAGCAGCCCTCCCCCGAACACTGAAGCTTTCTTT
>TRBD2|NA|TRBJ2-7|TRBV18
CASSGRLAVNYEQYF
TGTGCCAGCTCAGGGAGACTAGCGGTGAACTACGAGCAGTACTTC
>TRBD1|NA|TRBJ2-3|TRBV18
CASSPGQGKADTQYF
TGTGCCAGCTCACCGGGACAGGGTAAGGCAGATACGCAGTATTTT
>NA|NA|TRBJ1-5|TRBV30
CAWSALQGGVNQPQHF
TGTGCCTGGAGTGCGTTACAGGGTGGGGTAAATCAGCCCCAGCATTTT
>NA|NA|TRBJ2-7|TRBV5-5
CASSHRLNYEQYF
TGTGCCAGCAGCCACCGCCTAAATTACGAGCAGTACTTC
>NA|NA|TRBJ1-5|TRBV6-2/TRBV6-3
CASSPRTNQPQHF
TGTGCCAGCAGCCCTAGGACTAATCAGCCCCAGCATTTT
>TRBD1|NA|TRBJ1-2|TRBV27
CANLFRDRAYGYTF
TGTGCCAACCTCTTCCGGGACAGAGCCTATGGCTACACCTTC
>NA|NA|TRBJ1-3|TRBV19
CASNFWSSGNTIYF
TGTGCCAGTAATTTCTGGAGCTCTGGAAACACCATATATTTT
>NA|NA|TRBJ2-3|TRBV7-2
CASSRAGVADTQYF
TGTGCCAGCAGCCGCGCAGGGGTCGCAGATACGCAGTATTTT
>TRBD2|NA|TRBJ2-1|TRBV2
CASSEEAGGLDEQFF
TGTGCCAGCAGTGAAGAGGCGGGGGGGCTTGATGAGCAGTTCTTC
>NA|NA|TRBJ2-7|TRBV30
CAWSLETYEQYF
TGTGCCTGGAGCCTGGAGACCTACGAGCAGTACTTC
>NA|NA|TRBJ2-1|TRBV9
CASSRDGWDNEQFF
TGTGCCAGCAGCCGGGACGGATGGGACAATGAGCAGTTCTTC
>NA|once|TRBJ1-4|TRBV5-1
CASSLALRGEKLFF
TGCGCCAGCAGCTTGGCCCTGAGGGGTGAAAAACTGTTTTTT
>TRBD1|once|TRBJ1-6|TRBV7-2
CASSLDRPPNSPLHF
TGTGCCAGCAGCTTGGACAGGCCGCCCAATTCACCCCTCCACTTT
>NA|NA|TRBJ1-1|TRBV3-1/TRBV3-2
CASSQGGAGTEAFF
TGTGCCAGCAGCCAAGGGGGCGCGGGCACTGAAGCTTTCTTT
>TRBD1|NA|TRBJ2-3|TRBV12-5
CASSPPGRGMGTQYF
TGTGCTAGTTCCCCCCCCGGCAGGGGGATGGGTACGCAGTATTTT
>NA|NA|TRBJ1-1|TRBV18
CASSPIVNTEAFF
TGTGCCAGCTCACCAATTGTGAACACTGAAGCTTTCTTT
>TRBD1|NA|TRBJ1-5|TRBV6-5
CASSRGQGTQPQHF
TGTGCCAGCAGCCGGGGACAGGGGACCCAGCCCCAGCATTTT
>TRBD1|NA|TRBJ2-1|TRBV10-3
CAISPGQDLGEQFF
TGTGCCATCAGCCCCGGACAGGATCTTGGTGAGCAGTTCTTC
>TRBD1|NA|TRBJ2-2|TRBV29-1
CSVEPGTVNTGELFF
TGCAGCGTTGAACCCGGGACAGTGAACACCGGGGAGCTGTTTTTT
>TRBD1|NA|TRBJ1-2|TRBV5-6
CASSPGTGGHSYGYTF
TGTGCCAGCAGCCCCGGGACAGGGGGCCATAGCTATGGCTACACCTTC
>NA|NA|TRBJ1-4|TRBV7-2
CASSPGGRSEKLFF
TGTGCCAGCAGCCCGGGGGGGCGAAGTGAAAAACTGTTTTTT
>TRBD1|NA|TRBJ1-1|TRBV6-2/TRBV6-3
CASSSAPGQGVASEAFF
TGTGCCAGCAGTTCCGCCCCGGGACAGGGTGTTGCCTCTGAAGCTTTCTTT
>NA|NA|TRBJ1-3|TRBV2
CASSEGTPGNTIYF
TGTGCCAGCAGTGAAGGTACCCCTGGAAACACCATATATTTT
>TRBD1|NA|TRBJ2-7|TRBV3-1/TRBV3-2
CASNRDRGSPYEQYF
TGTGCCAGCAACCGGGACAGGGGTTCCCCCTACGAGCAGTACTTC
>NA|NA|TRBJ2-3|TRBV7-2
CASSFVGRDTQYF
TGTGCCAGCAGCTTCGTGGGGAGAGATACGCAGTATTTT
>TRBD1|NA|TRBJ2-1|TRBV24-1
CATAGTDYNEQFF
TGTGCCACAGCCGGGACAGACTACAATGAGCAGTTCTTC
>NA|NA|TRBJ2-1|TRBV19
CASSIDLEQSWGNEQFF
TGTGCCAGTAGTATAGATCTGGAACAGTCCTGGGGCAATGAGCAGTTCTTC
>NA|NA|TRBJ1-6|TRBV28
CASSGGPPLHF
TGTGCCAGCAGTGGAGGGCCACCCCTCCACTTT
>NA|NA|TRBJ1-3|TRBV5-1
CASSLGRNSGNTIYF
TGCGCCAGCAGCTTGGGACGGAACTCTGGAAACACCATATATTTT
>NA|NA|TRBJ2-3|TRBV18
CASSPTRNTDTQYF
TGTGCCAGCTCACCAACGCGGAACACAGATACGCAGTATTTT
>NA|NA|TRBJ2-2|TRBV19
CASKGGGSTGELFF
TGTGCCAGTAAAGGGGGCGGGAGCACCGGGGAGCTGTTTTTT
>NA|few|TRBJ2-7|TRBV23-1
CASSLREQRYEQYF
TGCGCCAGCAGCCTAAGGGAACAGAGGTACGAGCAGTACTTC
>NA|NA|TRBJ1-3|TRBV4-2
CASSTDRASGNTIYF
TGTGCCAGCAGCACCGACAGAGCCTCTGGAAACACCATATATTTT
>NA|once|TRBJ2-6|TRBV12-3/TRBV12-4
CASSLAGANVLTF
TGTGCCAGCAGTTTGGCCGGGGCCAACGTCCTGACTTTC
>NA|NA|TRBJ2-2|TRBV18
CASSPGTMNTGELFF
TGTGCCAGCTCACCAGGGACAATGAACACCGGGGAGCTGTTTTTT
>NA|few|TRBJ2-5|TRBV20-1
CSASQETQYF
TGCAGTGCTAGCCAAGAGACCCAGTACTTC
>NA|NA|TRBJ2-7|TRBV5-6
CASAGLGSSYEQYF
TGTGCCAGCGCAGGTTTGGGCAGTTCCTACGAGCAGTACTTC
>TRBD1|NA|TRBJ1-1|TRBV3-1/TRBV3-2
CASSHPQPRDRGQYCTEAFF
TGTGCCAGCAGCCACCCCCAACCGAGGGACAGGGGGCAGTATTGCACTGAAGCTTTCTTT
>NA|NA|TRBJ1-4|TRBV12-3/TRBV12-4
CASSLSGEKLFF
TGTGCCAGCAGTTTGAGCGGGGAAAAACTGTTTTTT
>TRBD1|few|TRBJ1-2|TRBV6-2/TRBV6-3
CASSSFGQGAILNYGYTF
TGTGCCAGCAGTTCCTTCGGACAGGGGGCTATCCTCAACTATGGCTACACCTTC
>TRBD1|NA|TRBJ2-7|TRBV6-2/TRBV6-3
CASSYSWRDRPTYEQYF
TGTGCCAGCAGTTACTCGTGGCGGGACAGGCCGACATACGAGCAGTACTTC
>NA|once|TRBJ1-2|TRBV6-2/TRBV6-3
CASSYGQAYGYTF
TGTGCCAGCAGTTACGGGCAGGCTTACGGCTACACCTTC
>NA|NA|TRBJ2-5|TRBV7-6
CASSSRMGGQYF
TGTGCCAGCAGCTCGAGGATGGGCGGCCAGTACTTC
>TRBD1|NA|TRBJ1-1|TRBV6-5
CASRWTGGETEAFF
TGTGCCAGCAGATGGACAGGGGGAGAAACTGAAGCTTTCTTT
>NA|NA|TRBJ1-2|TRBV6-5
CASNPGGGRYGYTF
TGTGCCAGCAACCCGGGAGGGGGGAGATATGGCTACACCTTC